This T cell receptor (beta chain) was identified during a study of shared clonotypes between healthy human individuals. Study overall: There were three CD4 naive, three CD4 memory, two CD8 naive and one CD8 memory plates per donor.

Study outcomes and limitations: Naive subsets tended to show greater estimated richness than memory subsets.

The CDR3 contains 16 residues. Germline V CDR1 and CDR2: MDHEN, SYDVKM. V dropped 5 bases and J dropped 0 bases, with 16 bases sitting between them. Note on this clone: Its antigen is undetermined.

Generated by immunoSEQ multiplex PCR, the TCRdb table keeps only in-frame clones and is missing some. The table lists over a million clones, 96% of them singletons. The chain combines TRBV28 with TRBJ1-2; D might be TRBD1 (6 bases). The receptor comes from a man aged 25 to 40 in good health. What was sequenced was naive CD4+ T cells sorted from blood. Subset defined: CD45RA+ positively selected. CDR3: CASSLTLRQANYGYTF. The CDR3 nucleotides read TGTGCCAGCAGTCTAACCCTTCGACAGGCTAACTATGGCTACACCTTC.